The 3 T cell receptor beta chains presented below share a single source sample, sequenced in a study of T-cell memory formation after mild COVID-19. TCRdb re-called the 5' RACE reads through MiXCR, storing one row per CDR3 protein. Of about 540,000 distinct CDR3 sequences listed, 20% are singletons. The sample comprised PBMCs or a T cell subset sorted from them (not recorded which). These receptors all come from an adult woman who had mild COVID-19 (a few samples of this study predate the infection). Cell type and time point are not known.

This clonotype was counted between two and nine times. Here the CDR3 reads CASSLTGLAYEQFF. In DNA, the CDR3 is TGTGCCAGCAGCTTAACGGGACTAGCGTACGAGCAGTTCTTC. The rearrangement links TRBV7-3 to TRBJ2-1, with 10 bases that match TRBD2. J was trimmed by 10 bases and V by 0 bases; bases with no gene match: 3. There are 14 residues in the CDR3. From germline, CDR1 is SGHTA and CDR2 FQGTGA. Drawing the rest from reference TRBV7-3 and TRBJ2-1, the complete variable domain is GAGVSQTPSNKVTEKGKYVELRCDPISGHTALYWYRQSLGQGPEFLIYFQGTGAADDSGLPNDRFFAVRPEGSVSTLKIQRTERGDSAVYLCASSLTGLAYEQFFGPGTRLTVL.

The gene calls are TRBV5-1 and TRBJ1-1; 12 bases fit TRBD1. The CDR3 is 15 amino acids. The V and J ends lost 3 bases and 5 bases, in that order; junction bases with no gene match: 5. Germline assignment: CDR1 SGHRS and CDR2 YFSETQ. CDR3 region: CASSWGQGARTEAFF. The CDR3 DNA sequence: TGCGCCAGCAGCTGGGGACAGGGGGCACGGACTGAAGCTTTCTTT. The full variable domain, completed using reference TRBV5-1 and TRBJ1-1, is KAGVTQTPRYLIKTRGQQVTLSCSPISGHRSVSWYQQTPGQGLQFLFEYFSETQRNKGNFPGRFSGRQFSNSRSEMNVSTLELGDSALYLCASSWGQGARTEAFFGQGTRLTVV.

The V and J genes are TRBV10-3 and TRBJ1-1, with D unresolved. V lost 4 bases, J lost 3 bases, and 9 bases lay in between. Germline V gene lookup returns CDR1 ENHRY and CDR2 SYGVKD. The CDR3 totals 13 residues. CDR3 in DNA: TGTGCCATCAGTGGAGGTTCGGACACTGAAGCTTTCTTT. It translates to CAISGGSDTEAFF.